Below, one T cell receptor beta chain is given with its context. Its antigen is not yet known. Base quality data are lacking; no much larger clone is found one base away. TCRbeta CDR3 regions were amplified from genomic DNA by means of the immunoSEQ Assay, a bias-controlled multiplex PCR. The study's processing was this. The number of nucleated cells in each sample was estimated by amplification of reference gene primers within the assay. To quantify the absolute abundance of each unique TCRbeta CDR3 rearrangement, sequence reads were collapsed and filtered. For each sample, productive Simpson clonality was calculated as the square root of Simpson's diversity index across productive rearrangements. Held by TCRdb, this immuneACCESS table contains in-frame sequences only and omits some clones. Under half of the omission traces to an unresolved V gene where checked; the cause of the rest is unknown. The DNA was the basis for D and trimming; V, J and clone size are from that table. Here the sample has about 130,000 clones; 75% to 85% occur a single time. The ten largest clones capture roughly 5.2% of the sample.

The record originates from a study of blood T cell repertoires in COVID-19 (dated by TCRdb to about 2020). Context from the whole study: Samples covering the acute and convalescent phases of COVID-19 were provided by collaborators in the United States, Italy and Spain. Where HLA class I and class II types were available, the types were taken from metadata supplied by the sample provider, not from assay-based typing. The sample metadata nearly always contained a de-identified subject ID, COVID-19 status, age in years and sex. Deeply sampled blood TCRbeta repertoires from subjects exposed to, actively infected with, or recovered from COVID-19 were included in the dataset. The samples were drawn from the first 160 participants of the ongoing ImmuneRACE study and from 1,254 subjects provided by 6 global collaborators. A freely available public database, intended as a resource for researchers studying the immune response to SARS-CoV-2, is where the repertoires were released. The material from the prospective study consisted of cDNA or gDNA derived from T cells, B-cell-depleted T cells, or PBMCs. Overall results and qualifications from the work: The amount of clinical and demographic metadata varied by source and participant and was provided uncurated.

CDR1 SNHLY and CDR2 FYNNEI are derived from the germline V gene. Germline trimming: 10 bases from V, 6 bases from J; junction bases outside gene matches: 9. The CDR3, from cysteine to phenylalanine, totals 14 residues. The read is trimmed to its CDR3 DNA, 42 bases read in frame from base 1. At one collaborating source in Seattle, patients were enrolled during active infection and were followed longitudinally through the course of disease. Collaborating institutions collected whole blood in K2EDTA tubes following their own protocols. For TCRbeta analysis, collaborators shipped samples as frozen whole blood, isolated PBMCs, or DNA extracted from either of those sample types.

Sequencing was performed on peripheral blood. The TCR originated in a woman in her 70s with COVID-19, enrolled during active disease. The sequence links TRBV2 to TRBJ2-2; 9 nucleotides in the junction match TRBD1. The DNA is TGTGCCACCGGGGGACAGGGACTTTCCGGGGAGCTGTTTTTT. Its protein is CATGGQGLSGELFF.